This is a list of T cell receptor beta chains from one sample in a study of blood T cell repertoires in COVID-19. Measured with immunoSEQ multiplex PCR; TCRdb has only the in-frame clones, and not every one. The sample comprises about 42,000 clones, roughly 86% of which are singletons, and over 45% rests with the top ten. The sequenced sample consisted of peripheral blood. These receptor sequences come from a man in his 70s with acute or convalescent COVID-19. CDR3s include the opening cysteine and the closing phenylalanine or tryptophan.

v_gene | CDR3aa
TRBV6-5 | CASKRQNTNTEAFF
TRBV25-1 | CASSPKGGADEQFF
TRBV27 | CASSPRLDQETQYF
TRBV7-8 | CASSLATVAETQYF
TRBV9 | CASSGSGRALMDEQFF
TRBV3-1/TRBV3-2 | CASSRTGRETQYF
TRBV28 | CASSGPALNYGYTF
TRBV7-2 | CASSSGYRGLESPLHF
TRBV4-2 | CASSQETGGSQPQHF
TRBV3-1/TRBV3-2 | CASSQDEGSLFF
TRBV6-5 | CASTNRAGNYGYTF
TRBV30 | CAWSLPGVNEKLFF
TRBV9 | CASSALQGPTEAFF
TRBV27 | CASSPSGRRETQYF
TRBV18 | CASSPQGSPSYEQYF
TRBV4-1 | CASSSIGIQYF
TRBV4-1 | CASSQATPTGTGELFF
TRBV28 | CASSLLQGGLSLATDTQYF
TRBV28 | CASSSDRGYTDTQYF
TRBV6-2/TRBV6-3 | CASSSSGANEKLFF
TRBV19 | CAVEVPVLNEQFF
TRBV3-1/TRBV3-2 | CASSQEPGWSPLHF
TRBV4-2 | CASSQDGTSGNPQQYF
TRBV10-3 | CAISEGWGQGNTGYTF
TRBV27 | CASSLSAGLGEQYF
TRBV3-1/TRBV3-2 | CASSQVIPYEQYF
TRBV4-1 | CASRSGGAHNEQFF
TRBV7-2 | CASSLAGAETQYF
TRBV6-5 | CASRGQGAGRNTIYF
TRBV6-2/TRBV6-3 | CASSWDRGSGTDTQYF
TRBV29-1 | CSVGTTYEQYF
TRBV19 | CASSTVDRTQRPQHF
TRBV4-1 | CASSQGRGVKQPQHF
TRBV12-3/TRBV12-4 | CASSVTGDPPLHF
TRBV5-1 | CASSLEQSVPNSPLHF
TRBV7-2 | CASSLVGENQPQHF
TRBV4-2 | CASSQEYQAGRTIYF
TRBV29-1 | CSVESVVGDGYTF
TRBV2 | CASSKRTAYSGANVLTF
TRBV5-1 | CASSPQGTAEAFF
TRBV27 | CASSYRPGQTYGYTF
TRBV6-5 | CASSEGTPNTGELFF
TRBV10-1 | CASSESRALIKTGELFF
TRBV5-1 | CASSTPAGGIMNTEAFF
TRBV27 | CASSLFGVLLGTTSTDTQYF
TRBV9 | CASSVGQARTEAFF
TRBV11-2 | CASSSGSTHNEQFF
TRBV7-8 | CASSSAQAHYGYTF
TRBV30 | CAWGEGETQYF
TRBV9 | CASSETGAPSGANVLTF
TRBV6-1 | CASSEVRGTQVPLHF
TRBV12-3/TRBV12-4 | CASSIAIQETQYF
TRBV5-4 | CASTSDRGADFYGYTF
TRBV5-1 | CASSWSSGGMETQYF
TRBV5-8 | CASSLGQTGANVLTF
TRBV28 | CASSSSSPGLGWDEQFF
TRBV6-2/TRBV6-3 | CASSRGLVNEQFF